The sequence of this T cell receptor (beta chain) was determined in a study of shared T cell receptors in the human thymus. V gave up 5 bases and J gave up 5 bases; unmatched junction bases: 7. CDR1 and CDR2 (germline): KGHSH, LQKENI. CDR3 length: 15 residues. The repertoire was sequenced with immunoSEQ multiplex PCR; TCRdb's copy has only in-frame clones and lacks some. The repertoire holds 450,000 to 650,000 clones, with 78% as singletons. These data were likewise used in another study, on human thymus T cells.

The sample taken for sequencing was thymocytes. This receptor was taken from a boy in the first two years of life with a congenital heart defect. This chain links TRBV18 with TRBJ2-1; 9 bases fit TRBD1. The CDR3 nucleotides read TGTGCCAGCTCAGCCCGGGACAGGGACCACAATGAGCAGTTCTTC. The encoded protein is CASSARDRDHNEQFF.